The clone carrying this T cell receptor beta chain was picked up a small number of times. Antigen: not known. Time point given: newly diagnosed GD, antithyroid drugs for less than 3 months. There was RNA extracted from PBMCs, and the TCR library was made from it. The authors drew 8.5 to 9 milliliters of peripheral blood into EDTA tubes. These data originate in a study of regulatory T cells in long-lasting Graves disease. Whole-study results and caveats: Researchers reported studying only peripheral blood, not thyroid tissue.

Construction of TCR beta libraries relied on iRepertoire HTBI primers and on Arm-PCR targeting CDR3 regions. TCRdb re-analysed the multiplex PCR reads in MiXCR, keeping a single row per CDR3 protein. The data hold 550,000 to 700,000 distinct CDR3 sequences, with about 16% observed a single time. Germline V gives CDR1 DFQATT, CDR2 SNEGSKA (reference sequence). The V and J ends lost 7 bases and 2 bases respectively, with 20 bases between them. The CDR3 contains 15 residues. The data also belong to a second study, concerning T cells in Graves' hyperthyroidism and ophthalmopathy. That work contributes: A set of HTBI primers served as the primers for a first-round RT-PCR of the TCR CDR3. Stable hyperthyroidism was told apart from ophthalmopathy by a model built on 13 V-J features.

The chain employs TRBV20-1 and TRBJ2-5; a possible D gene is TRBD2 (7 bases). Sequences were derived from peripheral blood mononuclear cells (PBMCs), sampled at new diagnosis, from a patient treated with antithyroid drugs. The origin of this receptor is a man aged 18 to 30 with Graves disease. The CDR3 is CSEGGDPRDQETQYF. CDR3 coding DNA: TGCAGTGAGGGGGGGGACCCCAGGGATCAAGAGACCCAGTACTTC.